Below, 9 T cell receptor beta chains from the same sample are listed, as sequenced in a study of T-cell reconstitution after alpha-beta-depleted transplantation in children. TCRbeta library construction was performed incorporating unique molecular identifiers. TCRdb fed the PCR reads into MiXCR, producing one record per CDR3 protein. The sample includes around 600,000 distinct CDR3 sequences, 16% seen only once; the top ten take approximately 1%. The sequences come from PBMCs from the stem cell graft donor, collected from the stem cell graft. These TCRs come from a human donor who donated a stem cell graft to a child with acute myeloid leukemia.

This clonotype was detected ten times or more. The chain has TRBV20-1 and TRBJ1-3; D unclear. Germline CDR1 reads DFQATT; CDR2 reads SNEGSKA (reference sequence). Trimming took 5 bases from V and 0 from J, leaving 8 bases between them. The CDR3 has 13 amino acids. CDR3 DNA sequence: TGCAGTGCTGCTGGATACTCTGGAAACACCATATATTTT. Amino acids: CSAAGYSGNTIYF.

This chain uses TRBV7-2 with TRBJ2-1; D is perhaps TRBD1 (5 bases). Deletions cut 0 bases from V and 9 bases from J, with 12 bases between. CDR1 and CDR2 from the germline V gene are SGHTA and FQGNSA. The CDR3 contains 14 residues. CDR3 in DNA: TGTGCCAGCAGCTTAGCGGGGCGGAATAGTGAGCAGTTCTTC. This translates into CASSLAGRNSEQFF.

This clonotype was detected only a few times. The genes are TRBV29-1 and TRBJ2-7, with D perhaps TRBD1 (6 bases). Trimming removed 7 bases from V and 3 bases from J, with 10 bases in between. Germline assignment: CDR1 SQVTM and CDR2 ANQGSEA. This CDR3 has 11 residues. The CDR3 coding sequence is TGCAGCGCATACAGGGACTACGAGCAGTACTTC. Its translation: CSAYRDYEQYF.

This clonotype has more than one count but fewer than ten. The rearrangement links TRBV27 to TRBJ2-1, with 11 bases identical to TRBD2. Germline loops: CDR1 MNHEY, CDR2 SMNVEV (reference sequence). V shed 4 bases and J 6 bases; nucleotides not matched to a gene: 8. The CDR3 contains 16 residues. This CDR3 is CASSSRSGGARNEQFF. DNA of the CDR3: TGTGCCAGCAGTTCACGTAGCGGGGGGGCACGCAATGAGCAGTTCTTC.

On this clonotype: With a much larger clone just one base away, this may be a read error. The chain recombines TRBV20-1 with TRBJ2-5; 7 nucleotides line up with TRBD1. The CDR3 has 13 amino acids. The trim removed 4 bases at V and 1 base at J, leaving 3 bases unmatched. Germline V lookup: CDR1 DFQATT, CDR2 SNEGSKA (reference sequence). The CDR3 nucleotides read TGCAGTGCTAACCGGGACAGCCAAGAGACCCAGTACTTC. It yields the protein CSANRDSQETQYF.

The sample holds a few counts of this clonotype. V and J are TRBV7-2 and TRBJ2-6; D tentatively fits TRBD1 or TRBD2 (5 bases each). Per germline, CDR1 SGHTA and CDR2 FQGNSA. V shed 0 bases and J shed 0 bases, with 15 bases lying between them. The CDR3 extends over 19 amino acids. For the CDR3, the DNA is TGTGCCAGCAGCTTAGCTGGCTGGGACGGCCTCTCTGGGGCCAACGTCCTGACTTTC. It specifies CASSLAGWDGLSGANVLTF.

This clonotype appeared a few times. This chain uses TRBV27 with TRBJ1-5; 8 bases are shared with TRBD1. Germline V CDR1 and CDR2: MNHEY, SMNVEV (reference sequence). CDR3 length: 14 amino acids. The trim removed 10 bases at V and 3 bases at J, leaving 8 bases unmatched. As DNA, the CDR3 is TGTGCCACCGGTATGACAGGGGACAATCAGCCCCAGCATTTT. It encodes CATGMTGDNQPQHF.

In this sample, this clonotype turned up many times. The V and J genes are TRBV20-1 and TRBJ2-3; the match to TRBD2 covers 7 bases. This CDR3 contains 15 residues. Per germline, CDR1 DFQATT and CDR2 SNEGSKA (reference sequence). V gave up 3 bases and J gave up 2 bases; unmatched junction bases: 8. The CDR3 region has the DNA TGCAGTGCTAGCTTTGGGGCGGGGGTCACAGATACGCAGTATTTT. Protein sequence: CSASFGAGVTDTQYF.

This clonotype was seen a few times. The chain has TRBV29-1 and TRBJ1-1, with D possibly matching TRBD1 (5 bases). The CDR3 runs 14 residues. Germline assignment: CDR1 SQVTM and CDR2 ANQGSEA. The V end lost 7 bases, the J end lost 1 base, and 16 bases lay between the germline ends. The CDR3 coding sequence is TGCAGCGCCGCGCCCGGGACCTCGAACACTGAAGCTTTCTTT. The encoded protein is CSAAPGTSNTEAFF.